This TCR beta chain originates from a study of T-cell memory formation after mild COVID-19 (dated by TCRdb to the early 2020s). A note on the overall study: TCR sequence clusters from the two donors were largely donor specific. Longitudinal TCRalpha and TCRbeta repertoire sequencing tracked T-cell clones expanding and contracting after mild COVID-19 in a couple of donors. The cohort comprised two young, previously healthy adult volunteers, one female and one male.

General findings and caveats noted by the study authors: SARS-CoV-2 specificity was not confirmed for the second-wave clones peaking on day 37. Clones contracting from day 15 to 85 had balanced CD4/CD8 phenotypes, while a second wave expanding from day 15 to 37 was biased towards CD4+. Contracting CD4+ clones were found mainly in CM and EM memory subsets, while CD8+ clones were enriched in EMRA. Some responding clones were detected in pre-infection memory, which suggested that pre-existing cross-reactive memory T cells had joined the SARS-CoV-2 response. Only a couple of mild cases were covered in the study, and larger cohorts including severe cases with pre-infection samples were considered necessary.

Sequencing was performed on an Illumina NovaSeq 6000. TCRalpha and TCRbeta cDNA libraries were constructed by 5'RACE with constant-segment primers, with sample barcodes and unique molecular identifiers being introduced. RNA was extracted from every sample with Trizol reagent. The libraries were amplified in two PCR steps, and the second step added a second sample barcode and Illumina TruSeq adapters. The libraries were sequenced on an Illumina NovaSeq using 2 x 150 bp paired-end reads. On the study's bioinformatics: With migec v1.2.7, reads were demultiplexed and then collapsed into UMI-guided consensus sequences. Using mixcr v2.1.11, UMI consensuses were aligned to TRA and TRB V and J templates and then assembled into clonotypes. Expanded or contracted clonotypes were those called significant by both edgeR and NoisET, with noise models trained on biological replicates. edgeR calls used a false discovery rate-adjusted p below 0.01 and a log2 fold-change threshold of 1. PCA with hierarchical clustering of max-normalized trajectories of the 1000 most abundant clonotypes was used as exploratory dynamics analysis. Each responding clone was given a CD4 or CD8 phenotype based on the CD4+ and CD8+ repertoires, which had been sequenced separately. Using fastp trimming at Q25 and MiXCR clonotype assembly, TCRdb reanalyzed the public sequencing data and kept in-frame beta chains. Entries that share a CDR3 protein sequence are merged under the most common genes and DNA. These V and J calls are TCRdb output, not the study's own analysis. The sample data list 350,000 to 500,000 distinct CDR3 sequences, and 15% to 25% of these were observed just once. In total, the top ten clones hold more than 8% of the sample.

The CDR3, cysteine through phenylalanine, is 13 amino acids long. Only the CDR3 DNA stays, 39 bases, in frame from base 1. A distance of 10 bases separates the germline ends of V and J, which lose 7 bases and 3 bases respectively. A word on this clonotype: There is no known antigen for this receptor. Per-base quality was not reported, and no clone a single base away is much larger than it.

Ficoll-Paque density gradient centrifugation was the method used to isolate PBMCs. This sequence uses TRBV12-3 or TRBV12-4 and TRBJ1-5; no D segment can be confidently identified. The sequence came from an adult woman who had mild COVID-19 (a few samples of this study predate the infection). The sample titles of this study are shuffled in the database, so cell type and time point are left out; the donor was told from shared clones. Sample: PBMCs or a T cell subset sorted from them (not recorded which). CDR3 loop: CASKQTFNQPQHF. The nucleotides read TGTGCCAGCAAACAGACTTTCAATCAGCCCCAGCATTTT.